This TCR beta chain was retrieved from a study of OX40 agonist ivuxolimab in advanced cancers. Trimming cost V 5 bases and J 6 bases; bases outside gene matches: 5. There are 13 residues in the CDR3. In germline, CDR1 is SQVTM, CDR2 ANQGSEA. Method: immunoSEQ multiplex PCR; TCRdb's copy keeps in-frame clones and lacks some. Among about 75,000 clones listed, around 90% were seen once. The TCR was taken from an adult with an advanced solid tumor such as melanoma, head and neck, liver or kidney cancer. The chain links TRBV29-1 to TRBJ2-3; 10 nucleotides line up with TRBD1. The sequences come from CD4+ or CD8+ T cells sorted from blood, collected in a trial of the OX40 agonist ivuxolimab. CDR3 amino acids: CSVRQGAGDTQYF. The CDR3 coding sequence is TGCAGCGTTAGACAGGGGGCTGGGGATACGCAGTATTTT.